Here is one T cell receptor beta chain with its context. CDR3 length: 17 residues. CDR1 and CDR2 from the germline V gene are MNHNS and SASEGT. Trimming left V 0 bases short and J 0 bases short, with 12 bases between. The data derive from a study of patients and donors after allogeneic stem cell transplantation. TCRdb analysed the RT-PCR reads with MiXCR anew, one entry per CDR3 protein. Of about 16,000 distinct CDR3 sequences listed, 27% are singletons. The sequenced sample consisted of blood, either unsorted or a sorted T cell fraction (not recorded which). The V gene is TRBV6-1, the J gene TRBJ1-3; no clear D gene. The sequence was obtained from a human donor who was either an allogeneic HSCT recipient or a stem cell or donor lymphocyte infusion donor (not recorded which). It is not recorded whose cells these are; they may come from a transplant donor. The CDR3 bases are TGTGCCAGCAGTGAAGCGGGAGCAGTCCACTCTGGAAACACCATATATTTT. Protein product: CASSEAGAVHSGNTIYF.